These 7 T cell receptor beta chains came from one sample sequenced in a study of response to subunit inactivated influenza vaccine. TCRdb reprocessed the RT-PCR reads with MiXCR, giving one entry per CDR3 protein. The data hold roughly 630,000 distinct CDR3 sequences, with 14% observed a single time. Here the sequenced sample was PBMCs from blood, taken roughly 15 days before vaccination. These receptors all stem from a man aged 45-65 years who received an inactivated influenza vaccine.

The chain combines TRBV30 with TRBJ2-7, with D tentatively TRBD1 or TRBD2 (5 bases each). The CDR3 loop spans 12 amino acids. V gave up 3 bases and J gave up 6 bases, with 12 bases separating them. Germline CDR1 is GTSNPN and CDR2 is SVGIG (reference sequence). The DNA of the CDR3 is TGTGCCTGGAGGACTATAGGGACCGAGCAGTACTTC. Translating it yields CAWRTIGTEQYF.

The sample holds a few counts of this clonotype. The rearrangement uses TRBV5-5 and TRBJ1-4; D is uncertain. The CDR3 totals 14 residues. Trimming left V 2 bases short and J 8 bases short, with 13 bases between. Germline V gene lookup returns CDR1 SGHKS and CDR2 YYEKEE (reference sequence). The CDR3 nucleotides read TGTGCCAGCAGCTTCGGAGGCGGCGAGGAAAAACTGTTTTTT. This translates into CASSFGGGEEKLFF.

This clonotype has only a few counts. V and J are TRBV7-8 and TRBJ2-1, with D perhaps TRBD2 (6 bases). The CDR3 covers 14 residues. Germline V gene sequence: CDR1 SGHVS, CDR2 FQNEAQ. Trimming shortened V by 5 bases and J by 10 bases, and 18 bases separated the two germline ends. DNA for the CDR3: TGTGCCAGCAGCCCAATCCGGGTGGAGGGCGAGCAGTTCTTC. The encoded protein is CASSPIRVEGEQFF.

This clonotype was counted only a few times. The rearrangement joins TRBV7-2 to TRBJ2-3, with D unresolved. The CDR3 contains 17 residues. Germline V gene sequence: CDR1 SGHTA, CDR2 FQGNSA. The V end was cut by 0 bases, the J end by 2 bases, with 15 bases between. CDR3 region: CASSLAVRLKATDTQYF. The CDR3 region has the DNA TGTGCCAGCAGCTTAGCTGTTAGGCTAAAGGCCACAGATACGCAGTATTTT.

This clonotype was observed a handful of times. The chain is built from TRBV29-1 and TRBJ2-7; 7 bases are a match to TRBD1. The germline gives CDR1 SQVTM, CDR2 ANQGSEA. V lost 2 bases, J lost 2 bases, and 9 bases stayed unmatched. There are 15 residues in the CDR3. DNA of the CDR3: TGCAGCGTTGAATCATCCTTGACAGGGACCTACGAGCAGTACTTC. Amino acid sequence: CSVESSLTGTYEQYF.

CDR3 sequence (DNA): TGCAGTGCTAATAGCGGGAGAGGCACAGATACGCAGTATTTT. This translates into CSANSGRGTDTQYF. The gene calls are TRBV20-1 and TRBJ2-3; 9 bases line up with TRBD2. V was clipped by 4 bases and J by 1 base; unmatched bases: 3. In germline, CDR1 is DFQATT, CDR2 SNEGSKA (reference sequence). The CDR3 contains 14 residues.

This clonotype turned up a few times. The genes are TRBV9 and TRBJ1-2; 8 positions match TRBD1. The V gene's germline CDR1 is SGDLS and CDR2 YYNGEE. Trimming cost V 3 bases and J 4 bases; bases outside gene matches: 8. The CDR3 is 15 residues long. The CDR3 loop is CASSASRGQGYGYTF. CDR3 nucleotides: TGTGCCAGCAGCGCCTCCAGGGGGCAGGGCTATGGCTACACCTTC. Full variable domain (missing parts from reference TRBV9 and TRBJ1-2): DSGVTQTPKHLITATGQRVTLRCSPRSGDLSVYWYQQSLDQGLQFLIQYYNGEERAKGNILERFSAQQFPDLHSELNLSSLELGDSALYFCASSASRGQGYGYTFGSGTRLTVV.